This entry lists 4 T cell receptor beta chains sequenced from one sample in a study of beta chain features in type 1 diabetes. Expressed TCRB transcripts were sequenced because the isolated RNA had all been reverse transcribed beforehand. This table comes from immunoSEQ multiplex PCR, and its TCRdb copy is limited to in-frame clones, with some not included. The sample consists of hundreds of thousands of clones, around 13% of them appearing once. The sequenced sample was naive CD4+ T cells from blood. All receptors come from a man aged 18 to 30 in good health.

This clone has more than one count but fewer than ten. Within the sample, other DNA sequences also encode this same CDR3. This CDR3 reads CASSARTGSYEQYF. CDR3 in DNA: TGTGCCAGCAGCGCTCGGACAGGCTCCTACGAGCAGTACTTC. The rearrangement joins TRBV9 to TRBJ2-7, with TRBD1 matching 7 bases. V shed 3 bases and J 0 bases; nucleotides not matched to a gene: 3. Germline CDR1 SGDLS, CDR2 YYNGEE. The CDR3 contains 14 residues.

Only a few counts were recorded for this clone. The V gene is TRBV18, the J gene TRBJ2-1, with 10 nucleotides matching TRBD2. V dropped 3 bases and J dropped 5; count of bases not matched to a gene: 7. The CDR3 is 16 amino acids. The germline gives CDR1 KGHSH, CDR2 LQKENI. CDR3 coding DNA: TGTGCCAGCTCACCCCAAGCGGGGGGGGCCAACAATGAGCAGTTCTTC. Amino acid sequence: CASSPQAGGANNEQFF.

The table lists this clone with a few counts. J is TRBJ2-1 and V is TRBV4-3; 12 bases are a match to TRBD2. The CDR3 sequence is 17 residues long. J was trimmed by 4 bases and V by 2 bases; bases with no gene match: 6. CDR1 LGHNA and CDR2 YSLEER come from the germline V gene. The CDR3: CASSQIPGTSGYNEQFF. DNA of the CDR3: TGCGCCAGCAGCCAAATCCCAGGGACTAGCGGGTACAATGAGCAGTTCTTC.

This clone was seen a handful of times. The chain couples TRBV5-1 to TRBJ1-5; 7 bases are shared with TRBD1. The V and J ends lost 4 bases and 4 bases, in that order; junction bases with no gene match: 11. Per germline, CDR1 SGHRS and CDR2 YFSETQ. The CDR3 has 16 residues. The CDR3: CASSTGPGGWNQPQHF. CDR3 DNA sequence: TGCGCCAGCAGCACTGGTCCAGGGGGGTGGAATCAGCCCCAGCATTTT.